This T cell receptor (beta chain) was recorded in a study of T cell repertoires in cytomegalovirus infection. The germline V gene has CDR1 LNHDA and CDR2 SQIVND (reference sequence). The length of the CDR3 is 14 residues. Trimming removed 3 bases from V and 2 bases from J, with 9 bases in between. TCRdb ran MiXCR on the reads and lists one entry per CDR3 protein. Among some 320,000 distinct CDR3 sequences listed, under 35% were seen once. In the case of this clonotype: The antigen is undetermined.

The receptor comes from a human donor in good health (CMV status not recorded). Some clones in this sample may be carry-over from other donors' samples. Sequencing used cultured PBMCs, obtained from culture after CMV antigen stimulation. The rearrangement uses TRBV19 and TRBJ2-3; D remains ambiguous. CDR3 amino acids: CASSIGQTTDTQYF. In DNA form, the CDR3 reads TGTGCCAGTAGTATTGGTCAGACCACAGATACGCAGTATTTT. Variable domain in full (rest from reference TRBV19 and TRBJ2-3): DGGITQSPKYLFRKEGQNVTLSCEQNLNHDAMYWYRQDPGQGLRLIYYSQIVNDFQKGDIAEGYSVSREKKESFPLTVTSAQKNPTAFYLCASSIGQTTDTQYFGPGTRLTVL.